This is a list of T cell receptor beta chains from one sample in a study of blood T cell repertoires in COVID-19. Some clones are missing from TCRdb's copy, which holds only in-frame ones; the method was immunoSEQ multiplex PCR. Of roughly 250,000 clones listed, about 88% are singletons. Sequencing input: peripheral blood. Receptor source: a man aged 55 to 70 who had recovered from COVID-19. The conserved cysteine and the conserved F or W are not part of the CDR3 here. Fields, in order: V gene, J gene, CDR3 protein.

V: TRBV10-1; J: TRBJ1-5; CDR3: ASSRGSNQPQH
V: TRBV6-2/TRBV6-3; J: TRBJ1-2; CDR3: ASSYSGQTYGYT
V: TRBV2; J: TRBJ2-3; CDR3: ASGDYAGSTDTQY
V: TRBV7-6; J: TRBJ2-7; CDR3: ASSNRGQGGEQY
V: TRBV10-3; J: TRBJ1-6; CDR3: AIRDSLNSPLH
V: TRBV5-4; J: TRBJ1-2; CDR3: ASSSQGGVGYT
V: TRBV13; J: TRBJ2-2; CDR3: ASGSQGPGTGELF
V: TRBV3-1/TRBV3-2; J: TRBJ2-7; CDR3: ASSRMVDREQY
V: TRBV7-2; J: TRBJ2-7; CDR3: ASSLQGTGLNEQY
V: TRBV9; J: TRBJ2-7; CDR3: ASSAATTTDYEQY
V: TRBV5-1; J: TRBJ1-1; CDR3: ASSAIGQGGTEAF
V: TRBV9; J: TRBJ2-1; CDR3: ASSVVSGGYNEQF
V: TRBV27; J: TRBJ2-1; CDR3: ASSGTGTYNEQF
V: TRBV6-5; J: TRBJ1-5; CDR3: ASSAAGRNQPQH
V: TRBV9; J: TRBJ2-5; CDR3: ASSPRGLEGETQY
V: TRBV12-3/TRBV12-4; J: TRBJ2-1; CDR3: ASSFARGNEQF
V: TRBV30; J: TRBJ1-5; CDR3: AWSVLVSNQPQH
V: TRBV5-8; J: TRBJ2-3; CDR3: ASSPMGLAGGLYTQY
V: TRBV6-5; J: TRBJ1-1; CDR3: ASSKGHSNTEAF
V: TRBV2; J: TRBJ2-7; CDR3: ASSVEVAGFQY
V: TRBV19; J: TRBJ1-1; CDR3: ASSTNRASEAF
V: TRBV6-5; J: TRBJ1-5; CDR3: ASSYGQGGGQPQH
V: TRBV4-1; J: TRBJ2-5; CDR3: ASSQDQGTSQETQY
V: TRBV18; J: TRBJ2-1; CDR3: ASSPGQGFYNEQF
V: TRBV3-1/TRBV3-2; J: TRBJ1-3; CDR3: ASSQDGAGNTIY
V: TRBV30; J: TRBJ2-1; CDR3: AWSPRVGYNEQF
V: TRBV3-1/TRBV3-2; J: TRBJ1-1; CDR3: ASSLVGAEAF
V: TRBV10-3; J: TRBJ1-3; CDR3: AIRAGQGSSGNTIY
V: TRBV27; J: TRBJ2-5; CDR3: ASREQGRETQY
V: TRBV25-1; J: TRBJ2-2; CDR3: ASSEILTGELF
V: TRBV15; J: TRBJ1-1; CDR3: ATSRDRGPNTEAF
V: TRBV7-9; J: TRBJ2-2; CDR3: ASSLSSFTNTGELF
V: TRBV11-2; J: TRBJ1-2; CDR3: ASSYSPGQGDYT
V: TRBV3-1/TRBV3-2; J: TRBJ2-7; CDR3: ASSRYPGQGSYEQY
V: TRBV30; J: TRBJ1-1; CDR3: AWSVRNRGDTEAF